This paragraph covers one T cell receptor beta chain sequence. Its antigen specificity is not known. Base qualities are not at hand, and no much larger clone is one base apart. This was a case-control study nested in a cohort of healthcare workers in London, UK, who had nasopharyngeal swab PCR tests and blood samples taken every week. Healthcare workers were enrolled in the week of the UK lockdown, from 23 to 31 March 2020, and were followed every week for up to 16 weeks. These data belong to a study of early T cells in non-severe SARS-CoV-2 infection (dated by TCRdb to the early 2020s). Concerning the study at large: Bulk RNA from unsorted whole blood was used for TCR sequencing, so alpha and beta chains could not be paired. The paper as a whole reports these results and caveats: VDJdb matching was skewed toward anti-spike CD8 responses and likely underestimated virus-specific expansions, missing private and CD4 specificities.

The library came from 5' RACE. This sample was sequenced with a NextSeq 500. Unique molecular identifiers were attached to individual cDNA molecules in the TCR library protocol so that sequencing error and PCR bias could be corrected. Both TCR alpha and beta chains were sequenced, and tight co-correlation was observed between alpha and beta sequence abundances in each sample. Regarding the original processing steps: V gene, J gene and CDR3 annotation of TCR sequences was performed with Decombinator V4. TCRs were defined as expanded if a significant change between any two time points was detected under a Poisson model with p below 0.0001. TCR abundances were normalised to the total number of TCRs sequenced per sample and were expressed as counts per million. TRAV1-2 paired with TRAJ12, TRAJ20 or TRAJ33 defined MAIT TCRs, while TRAV10 paired with TRAJ18 defined iNKT TCRs. VDJdb, accessed 1 November 2021, was searched for CMV, EBV and SARS-CoV-2 annotated TCRs, with TCRs annotated for multiple antigens excluded. The raw public data were reprocessed by TCRdb itself: fastp quality trimming at Q25, MiXCR clonotype calling, in-frame beta chains only. Rows with a matching CDR3 protein are joined into one entry that keeps the most common DNA and genes. In this record, the V and J calls reflect TCRdb's handling and not the investigators' own analysis. Present in this sample are roughly 51,000 distinct CDR3 sequences, roughly 10% of which were seen just once. Of the sample, 10% falls within the top ten clones.

The CDR3 starts with the cysteine, ends with the phenylalanine, and has 14 residues. The sequence is cut down to CDR3 DNA, 42 bases in frame from base 1. V is pared back by 5 bases and J by 0 bases, with 11 bases lying between the germline termini. According to the germline V gene, CDR1 reads MNHNS and CDR2 reads SASEGT. Recombination connected TRBV6-1 to TRBJ2-7, with the D gene not clear enough to name. The specimen was whole blood. This TCR was sampled from an adult who was a healthcare worker with PCR-confirmed SARS-CoV-2 infection or an uninfected control (not recorded which). CDR3 protein: CASSYSSISYEQYF. The DNA is TGTGCCAGCAGTTATTCGAGCATCTCCTACGAGCAGTACTTC.